The 27 T cell receptor beta chains below were found in one sample sequenced in a study of Tregs in tolerant kidney transplant recipients. The method was immunoSEQ multiplex PCR; TCRdb's version includes in-frame clones alone and lacks a portion of them. The sample records around 78,000 clones, more than 85% being singletons. The sequences come from Tregs from blood, collected before the transplant. Source of these receptors: a human donor who received a combined kidney and bone marrow transplant.

The gene calls are TRBV7-2 and TRBJ2-7, with 7 bases matching TRBD1. Losses at the gene ends were 6 bases for V and 2 bases for J; bases not matched to a gene: 4. This CDR3 spans 13 amino acids. Germline V gene lookup returns CDR1 SGHTA and CDR2 FQGNSA. For the CDR3, the DNA is TGTGCCAGCAGTAAGGACAGGACCTACGAGCAGTACTTC. Protein: CASSKDRTYEQYF.

This clone was found once. J is TRBJ2-1 and V is TRBV5-5; the D is unclear. Germline loops: CDR1 SGHKS, CDR2 YYEKEE (reference sequence). The CDR3 has 11 residues. V shed 3 bases and J shed 8 bases, with 6 bases lying between them. CDR3 DNA sequence: TGTGCCAGCAGCTATGTGGATGAGCAGTTCTTC. Encoded protein: CASSYVDEQFF.

The chain is built from TRBV19 and TRBJ2-3; the D gene is possibly TRBD1 (5 bases). The V gene lost 3 bases and the J gene lost 0 bases, with 10 bases spanning the gap. This CDR3 spans 15 amino acids. Germline CDR1 is LNHDA and CDR2 is SQIVND (reference sequence). The CDR3 spells CASSIWKGSTDTQYF. CDR3 coding DNA: TGTGCCAGTAGTATCTGGAAGGGGAGCACAGATACGCAGTATTTT.

V usage is TRBV19 and J usage is TRBJ1-3, with D unresolved. The CDR3 sequence is 14 residues long. Per germline, CDR1 LNHDA and CDR2 SQIVND (reference sequence). Deletions cut 7 bases from V and 0 bases from J, with 10 bases between. The CDR3 DNA sequence: TGTGCCAGTACAAGGGCAGACTCTGGAAACACCATATATTTT. The encoded protein is CASTRADSGNTIYF.

The CDR3 region has the DNA TGTGCCAGCACTCGGACTAGCGGGAGTGGTGAGCAGTTCTTC. Protein sequence: CASTRTSGSGEQFF. J is TRBJ2-1 and V is TRBV28, with 13 bases lining up with TRBD2. Germline V gene data show CDR1 as MDHEN and CDR2 as SYDVKM. V was clipped by 7 bases and J by 9 bases; unmatched bases: 6. CDR3 length equals 14 residues.

The CDR3 region is CASSLQVGGTQYF. CDR3 DNA sequence: TGTGCCAGCAGCCTTCAGGTGGGTGGGACCCAGTACTTC. V is TRBV9 and J is TRBJ2-5; no clear D gene. The ends were cut back, 4 bases at V and 7 bases at J, with 14 bases in the middle. Germline V lookup: CDR1 SGDLS, CDR2 YYNGEE. The CDR3 totals 13 residues.

The chain has TRBV5-6 and TRBJ2-7; 10 positions match TRBD1. CDR3 length: 14 amino acids. Germline V gene data show CDR1 as SGHDT and CDR2 as YYEEEE. J was trimmed by 4 bases and V by 1 base; bases with no gene match: 2. CDR3 nucleotides: TGTGCCAGCAGCTTGCGGGACAGGGGTTACGAGCAGTACTTC. It translates to CASSLRDRGYEQYF.

This rearrangement joins TRBV28 to TRBJ2-7; D uncertain. Germline V lookup: CDR1 MDHEN, CDR2 SYDVKM. The ends were cut back, 4 bases at V and 1 base at J, with 20 bases in the middle. The CDR3 has 17 amino acids. CDR3 nucleotide sequence: TGTGCCAGCAGTTACCCTGCATGGGGATTCGTTTCCTACGAGCAGTACTTC. Its translation is CASSYPAWGFVSYEQYF.

Written as DNA, the CDR3 is TGTGCCAGCAGTTTGGTTAGCGGCAGGGAGAACACTGAAGCTTTCTTT. Translation gives CASSLVSGRENTEAFF. The chain couples TRBV28 to TRBJ1-1; TRBD1 might be the D (5 bases). V lost 3 bases to trimming and J lost 1 base, with 15 bases between them. CDR3 length: 16 residues. Germline V gene sequence: CDR1 MDHEN, CDR2 SYDVKM.

The V and J genes are TRBV4-2 and TRBJ1-5, with a possible D match to TRBD1 (5 bases). V was pared by 0 bases and J by 0 bases, with 6 bases between. The CDR3 extends over 15 amino acids. From germline, CDR1 is LGHNA and CDR2 YNFKEQ. The CDR3 reads CASSQDQGSNQPQHF. The CDR3 DNA reads as TGTGCCAGCAGCCAAGACCAGGGTAGCAATCAGCCCCAGCATTTT.

This chain connects TRBV2 to TRBJ2-5; a possible D gene is TRBD1 (7 bases). V was pared by 9 bases and J by 3 bases, with 17 bases between. Germline loops: CDR1 SNHLY, CDR2 FYNNEI. This CDR3 comprises 14 residues. The chain's CDR3 is CARGGSGTEETQYF. CDR3 DNA: TGTGCCAGGGGAGGCTCCGGGACAGAAGAGACCCAGTACTTC.

The chain joins TRBV28 to TRBJ1-2; TRBD1 matches at 8 bases. Germline V gives CDR1 MDHEN, CDR2 SYDVKM. After removal of 4 bases from V and 0 bases from J, the junction contained 4 bases not matched to a gene. This CDR3 has 15 amino acids. DNA of the CDR3: TGTGCCAGCAGTTCTCTGACAGGGGCTAACTATGGCTACACCTTC. Amino acid sequence: CASSSLTGANYGYTF.

The V gene is TRBV6-5, the J gene TRBJ1-1; maybe TRBD1 (5 bases). V was shortened by 5 bases and J by 5 bases, with 12 bases between the two germline ends. The CDR3 contains 13 residues. Germline lookup yields CDR1 MNHEY and CDR2 SVGAGI. CDR3 bases: TGTGCCAGCAGTGCCCTTGGGGGGACTGAAGCTTTCTTT. Amino acid sequence: CASSALGGTEAFF.

This clone is a singleton in its sample. The gene calls are TRBV18 and TRBJ1-1, with D perhaps matching TRBD1 (6 bases). V was shortened by 1 base and J by 1 base, with 7 bases between the two germline ends. This CDR3 comprises 14 residues. Per germline, CDR1 KGHSH and CDR2 LQKENI. CDR3 in DNA: TGTGCCAGCTCACCACGGACAGCGAACACTGAAGCTTTCTTT. As protein: CASSPRTANTEAFF.

This clone was observed a single time. The V gene is TRBV4-2, the J gene TRBJ2-3, with D unclear. V was cut by 0 bases and J by 1 base, with 14 bases left in between. Germline V gene data show CDR1 as LGHNA and CDR2 as YNFKEQ. The CDR3 runs to 17 residues. The CDR3, as DNA: TGTGCCAGCAGCCAAGACTATTTTAGTAAGGGCACAGATACGCAGTATTTT. As protein: CASSQDYFSKGTDTQYF.

The V call is TRBV18, the J call TRBJ2-7, with 9 bases fitting TRBD2. Germline V lookup: CDR1 KGHSH, CDR2 LQKENI. The V gene end was trimmed by 3 bases and the J gene end by 2 bases; junction bases not matched to a gene: 5. CDR3 length: 15 amino acids. The DNA for the CDR3 is TGTGCCAGCTCACCGAGGGCGGGAGGGCCCTACGAGCAGTACTTC. It is translated as CASSPRAGGPYEQYF.

The chain couples TRBV7-9 to TRBJ1-3; TRBD1 might be the D (6 bases). The CDR3 totals 17 residues. V lost 1 base and J lost 0, with 13 bases in between. From germline, CDR1 is SEHNR and CDR2 FQNEAQ (reference sequence). CDR3 sequence: CASSLDGGADSGNTIYF. In DNA, the CDR3 is TGTGCCAGCAGCTTAGATGGGGGGGCCGACTCTGGAAACACCATATATTTT.

The V gene is TRBV19, the J gene TRBJ2-7; 10 nucleotides match TRBD2. The CDR3 extends over 15 amino acids. Germline V lookup: CDR1 LNHDA, CDR2 SQIVND (reference sequence). V lost 4 bases, J lost 4 bases, and 7 bases stayed unmatched. CDR3 nucleotide sequence: TGTGCCAGTAGTAAATGGACTAGCGGCGTTTACGAGCAGTACTTC. It is translated as CASSKWTSGVYEQYF.

V is TRBV6-5 and J is TRBJ1-2, with TRBD1 identical over 8 bases. The length of the CDR3 is 15 residues. V was clipped by 6 bases and J by 2 bases; unmatched bases: 8. CDR1 is MNHEY, CDR2 SVGAGI, per germline. This chain's CDR3 is CASSPTGTGNYGYTF. In nucleotides, the CDR3 is TGTGCCAGCAGCCCTACCGGGACAGGAAACTATGGCTACACCTTC.

The chain employs TRBV25-1 and TRBJ2-5, with D perhaps matching TRBD1 (7 bases). The CDR3 is 15 residues long. The germline V gene encodes CDR1 MGHDK and CDR2 SYGVNS. V shed 5 bases and J shed 2 bases, with 15 bases lying between them. In DNA form, the CDR3 reads TGTGCCAGCAGTCGACAGGGTGCGGGGCAAGAGACCCAGTACTTC. It codes for CASSRQGAGQETQYF.

The V call is TRBV19, the J call TRBJ2-4, with 8 bases lining up with TRBD2. The germline CDR1 and CDR2 sequences are LNHDA and SQIVND (reference sequence). This CDR3 region has 14 residues. CDR3 nucleotide sequence: TGTGCGCGGGAGGTGTCTGGAGCCAAAAACATTCAGTACTTC. It translates to CAREVSGAKNIQYF.

V usage is TRBV7-2 and J usage is TRBJ2-5; D is perhaps TRBD2 (7 bases). CDR1 SGHTA and CDR2 FQGNSA come from the germline V gene. This CDR3 has 14 residues. With 4 bases removed from V and 5 bases from J, the gap between germline ends came to 14 bases. The CDR3 reads CASSSRGARETQYF. For the CDR3, the DNA is TGTGCCAGCAGCTCCCGGGGGGCTCGCGAGACCCAGTACTTC.

The chain employs TRBV7-9 and TRBJ2-3; 7 bases are shared with TRBD2. CDR3 length equals 14 residues. The J segment lost 6 bases and the V segment lost 1 base, leaving 4 bases of the junction unmatched. In germline, CDR1 is SEHNR, CDR2 FQNEAQ (reference sequence). The CDR3, as DNA: TGTGCCAGCAGCTTAGTCGCGGGAGTTGATACGCAGTATTTT. Translating it yields CASSLVAGVDTQYF.

This chain joins TRBV28 and TRBJ1-2; D remains unclear. The germline V gene encodes CDR1 MDHEN and CDR2 SYDVKM. Between the trimmed V and J ends, which lost 3 bases and 0 bases, there was a span of 23 bases. The CDR3 has 19 residues. In nucleotides, the CDR3 is TGTGCCAGCAGTTTCTCCCCCTTCCGGGTAGGGAGGGCTAACTATGGCTACACCTTC. Amino acids: CASSFSPFRVGRANYGYTF.

This chain links TRBV5-5 with TRBJ1-5; 9 nucleotides match TRBD1. The CDR3 is made up of 14 amino acids. CDR1 SGHKS and CDR2 YYEKEE come from the germline V gene (reference sequence). With V trimmed by 4 bases and J by 8 bases, 7 bases remained unmatched. CDR3 region: CASSRWTGEKPQHF. The CDR3 bases are TGTGCCAGCAGCCGGTGGACAGGGGAGAAGCCCCAGCATTTT. The whole variable domain, remainder taken from reference TRBV5-5 and TRBJ1-5, is DAGVTQSPTHLIKTRGQQVTLRCSPISGHKSVSWYQQVLGQGPQFIFQYYEKEERGRGNFPDRFSARQFPNYSSELNVNALLLGDSALYLCASSRWTGEKPQHFGDGTRLSIL.

V gene TRBV10-1 combines with J gene TRBJ2-7; the D call may be TRBD1 or TRBD2 (6 bases each). Per the germline V gene, CDR1 is WNHNN and CDR2 is SYGVQD (reference sequence). This CDR3 contains 15 residues. Trimming cost V 0 bases and J 5 bases, with 14 bases left between them. The CDR3 sequence is CASSESGGAGDEQYF. The DNA of the CDR3 is TGCGCCAGCAGTGAGTCGGGGGGCGCAGGAGACGAGCAGTACTTC.

The chain couples TRBV9 to TRBJ2-7; either TRBD1 or TRBD2 may supply D (5 bases each). The V end was cut by 2 bases, the J end by 2 bases, with 14 bases between. In germline, CDR1 is SGDLS, CDR2 YYNGEE. CDR3 length: 15 amino acids. CDR3 DNA: TGTGCCAGCAGCGTGGATTCGGGACGCACCTACGAGCAGTACTTC. Encoded protein: CASSVDSGRTYEQYF.